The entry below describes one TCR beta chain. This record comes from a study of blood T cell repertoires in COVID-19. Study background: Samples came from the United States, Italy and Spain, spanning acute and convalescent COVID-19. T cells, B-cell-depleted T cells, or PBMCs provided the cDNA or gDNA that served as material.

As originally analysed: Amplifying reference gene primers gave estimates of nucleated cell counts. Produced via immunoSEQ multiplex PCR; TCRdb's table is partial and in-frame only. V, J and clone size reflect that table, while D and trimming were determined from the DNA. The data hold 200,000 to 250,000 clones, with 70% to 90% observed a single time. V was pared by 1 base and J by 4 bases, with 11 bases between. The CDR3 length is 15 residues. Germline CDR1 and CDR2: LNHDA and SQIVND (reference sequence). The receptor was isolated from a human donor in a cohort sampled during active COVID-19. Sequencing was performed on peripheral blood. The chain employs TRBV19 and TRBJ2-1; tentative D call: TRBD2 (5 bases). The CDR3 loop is CASSIVSEAYNEQFF. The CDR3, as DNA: TGTGCCAGTAGTATAGTCTCGGAGGCATACAATGAGCAGTTCTTC.